This entry lists 20 T cell receptor beta chains sequenced from one sample in a study of human T cells and chemical hapten exposure. TCRdb reanalysed the RACE reads using MiXCR and keeps one entry per CDR3 protein. Here the sample spans tens of thousands of distinct CDR3 sequences, more than 5% being singletons. Indicated time point: patch test 3, about 24 weeks after DPC sensitization. The treatment: therapeutic diphenylcyclopropenone sensitization with weekly scalp DPC. Here the sequenced sample was whole blood, taken in connection with sensitization to the hapten diphenylcyclopropenone (DPC). These receptors all stem from a man under 40 with alopecia areata. Some clones in this sample may be carry-over from other donors' samples.

This clonotype was picked up many times. The chain employs TRBV7-6 and TRBJ2-3; TRBD2 agrees at 9 bases. V shed 8 bases, J shed 3 bases, and the junction held 3 bases outside the gene matches. CDR1 and CDR2 from the germline V gene are SGHVS and FNYEAQ. The CDR3 extends over 13 amino acids. DNA for the CDR3: TGTGCCAGCGTTAGCGGGAGTACAGATACGCAGTATTTT. Protein product: CASVSGSTDTQYF.

This clonotype was counted ten times or more. The J gene is TRBJ2-3, the V gene TRBV5-4; TRBD2 agrees at 7 bases. Germline V gene data show CDR1 as SGHNT and CDR2 as YYREEE (reference sequence). The CDR3 runs to 13 residues. Germline trimming cut 2 bases from V and 5 bases from J; bases unmatched to any gene: 2. CDR3: CASSLTGGDTQYF. In DNA, the CDR3 is TGTGCCAGCAGCTTAACGGGGGGAGATACGCAGTATTTT. Drawing the rest from reference TRBV5-4 and TRBJ2-3, the complete variable domain is ETGVTQSPTHLIKTRGQQVTLRCSSQSGHNTVSWYQQALGQGPQFIFQYYREEENGRGNFPPRFSGLQFPNYSSELNVNALELDDSALYLCASSLTGGDTQYFGPGTRLTVL.

By its share, this clonotype is medium-sized. The genes are TRBV7-9 and TRBJ1-2; D uncertain. Germline CDR1 is SEHNR and CDR2 is FQNEAQ (reference sequence). Trimming cost V 5 bases and J 4 bases, with 20 bases left between them. The CDR3 has 16 amino acids. The DNA of the CDR3 is TGTGCCAGCAGCACGCTCAGCTCAGCCGTGGGCTATGGCTACACCTTC. Translation: CASSTLSSAVGYGYTF. The full variable domain, rest sourced from reference TRBV7-9 and TRBJ1-2, is DTGVSQNPRHKITKRGQNVTFRCDPISEHNRLYWYRQTLGQGPEFLTYFQNEAQLEKSRLLSDRFSAERPKGSFSTLEIQRTEQGDSAMYLCASSTLSSAVGYGYTFGSGTRLTVV.

This clonotype was recorded many times. This sequence joins TRBV4-2 and TRBJ2-5; 8 bases are a match to TRBD2. Germline CDR1 and CDR2: LGHNA and YNFKEQ. The trim removed 0 bases at V and 7 bases at J, leaving 7 bases unmatched. The CDR3 has 15 amino acids. The CDR3, as DNA: TGTGCCAGCAGCCAAGACATCTCGGGGGGGTCGACCCAGTACTTC. Translating gives CASSQDISGGSTQYF.

The rearrangement links TRBV6-2 or TRBV6-3 to TRBJ2-7; TRBD1 matches at 9 bases. Per the germline V gene, CDR1 is MNHEY and CDR2 is SVGEGT. The CDR3 contains 14 residues. V lost 7 bases, J lost 7 bases, and 11 bases stayed unmatched. This CDR3 is CASTYRDRVGEQYF. CDR3 nucleotides: TGTGCCAGCACCTACCGGGACAGGGTAGGGGAGCAGTACTTC.

This clonotype appeared many times. The V and J genes are TRBV29-1 and TRBJ2-2, with D uncertain. This CDR3 contains 12 residues. Germline V gene sequence: CDR1 SQVTM, CDR2 ANQGSEA. V was cut by 5 bases and J by 1 base, with 5 bases left in between. The CDR3, as DNA: TGCAGCGTTTCCGGGAACACCGGGGAGCTGTTTTTT. This codes for CSVSGNTGELFF.

By share of the sample, this clonotype is medium-sized. The genes are TRBV29-1 and TRBJ1-2; D not resolved. V was pared by 1 base and J by 8 bases, with 11 bases between. The CDR3 is 12 residues long. CDR1 and CDR2 from the germline V gene are SQVTM and ANQGSEA. CDR3 DNA: TGCAGCGTTGAAGGGGTTGAGCCGGGCTACACCTTC. Its translation: CSVEGVEPGYTF.

This chain links TRBV29-1 with TRBJ2-2, with D tentatively TRBD1 or TRBD2 (5 bases each). The ends were cut back, 7 bases at V and 5 bases at J, with 14 bases in the middle. The CDR3 loop spans 13 amino acids. Germline loops: CDR1 SQVTM, CDR2 ANQGSEA. This CDR3 is CSAGTGQTGELFF. The DNA of the CDR3 is TGCAGCGCTGGGACGGGTCAGACCGGGGAGCTGTTTTTT.

This clonotype was observed at least ten times. This chain connects TRBV29-1 to TRBJ2-6; D gene ambiguous. The CDR3 runs 13 residues. Looked up from germline, CDR1 is SQVTM and CDR2 is ANQGSEA. V was clipped by 7 bases and J by 0 bases, with 7 bases between them. CDR3 protein: CSEVGSGANVLTF. The CDR3 DNA follows: TGCAGCGAGGTCGGCTCTGGGGCCAACGTCCTGACTTTC.

This clonotype was found many times. The rearrangement uses TRBV7-6 and TRBJ2-1; a possible D gene is TRBD2 (6 bases). The CDR3 loop spans 14 amino acids. The germline gives CDR1 SGHVS, CDR2 FNYEAQ. Deletions cut 1 base from V and 8 bases from J, with 12 bases between. The CDR3 here is CASSLEASVDEQFF. The CDR3 region has the DNA TGTGCCAGCAGCTTAGAGGCTAGCGTGGATGAGCAGTTCTTC.

By share, this clonotype counts as large. The chain recombines TRBV19 with TRBJ2-5, with 10 nucleotides matching TRBD2. V lost 0 bases to trimming and J lost 2 bases; unmatched junction nucleotides: 3. Germline V gene sequence: CDR1 LNHDA, CDR2 SQIVND (reference sequence). This CDR3 contains 16 residues. Here the CDR3 reads CASSIDLGLAQETQYF. The CDR3 DNA is TGTGCCAGTAGTATAGATCTGGGACTAGCGCAAGAGACCCAGTACTTC.

This clonotype is labeled medium-sized. The chain carries TRBV7-9 and TRBJ2-2; 10 bases are shared with TRBD2. CDR1 SEHNR and CDR2 FQNEAQ come from the germline V gene (reference sequence). There are 17 residues in the CDR3. J lost 4 bases, V lost 2 bases, and 7 bases had no gene match. Here the CDR3 reads CASSLPLAGEGTGELFF. In DNA, the CDR3 is TGTGCCAGCAGCTTACCCCTAGCGGGAGAGGGCACCGGGGAGCTGTTTTTT.

Ten or more counts support this clonotype. The chain carries TRBV29-1 and TRBJ2-3; 12 bases map to TRBD2. Unmatched junction bases numbered 5, after V lost 4 bases and J lost 6 bases. Germline-derived CDR1 and CDR2 are SQVTM and ANQGSEA. The CDR3 spans 14 residues. Here the CDR3 DNA reads TGCAGCGTTGGACTAGCGGGAGATTCTGATACGCAGTATTTT. Its translation: CSVGLAGDSDTQYF.

The sample holds many counts of this clonotype. The CDR3 loop reads CAIRDSNQPQHF. The CDR3 nucleotides read TGTGCCATCAGGGACAGCAATCAGCCCCAGCATTTT. The V call is TRBV10-3, the J call TRBJ1-5; D gene uncertain. Germline loops: CDR1 ENHRY, CDR2 SYGVKD. This CDR3 spans 12 amino acids. Trimming removed 6 bases at V and 1 base at J, with 4 bases between.

This clonotype occurred a few times. The chain uses TRBV29-1 and TRBJ1-1, with a weak D call TRBD1 (5 bases). CDR1 SQVTM and CDR2 ANQGSEA come from the germline V gene. This CDR3 region has 11 residues. V was trimmed by 6 bases and J by 7 bases, leaving 12 bases between them. CDR3 DNA sequence: TGCAGCGTCCTAAGGGGAAATGAAGCTTTCTTT. Protein product: CSVLRGNEAFF.

The gene calls are TRBV9 and TRBJ1-2, with D tentatively TRBD1 (6 bases). V was cut by 0 bases and J by 6 bases, with 9 bases left in between. Germline values: CDR1 SGDLS, CDR2 YYNGEE. There are 13 residues in the CDR3. The CDR3 DNA reads TGTGCCAGCAGCGTAGTACAGGGCGATGGCTACACCTTC. Encoded protein: CASSVVQGDGYTF.

This clonotype occurred many times. This chain links TRBV27 with TRBJ1-5, with 7 bases fitting TRBD1. This CDR3 is 13 amino acids long. The V and J ends lost 5 bases and 6 bases, in that order; junction bases with no gene match: 4. Germline-derived CDR1 and CDR2 are MNHEY and SMNVEV (reference sequence). Written as DNA, the CDR3 is TGTGCCAGCAGTCACAGGGGTGGTCAGCCCCAGCATTTT. It translates to CASSHRGGQPQHF.

This clonotype was observed many times. This chain uses TRBV6-5 with TRBJ2-4; the match to TRBD1 covers 8 bases. Looked up from germline, CDR1 is MNHEY and CDR2 is SVGAGI. The J segment lost 9 bases and the V segment lost 5 bases, leaving 6 bases of the junction unmatched. The CDR3 is made up of 13 amino acids. In DNA form, the CDR3 reads TGTGCCAGCAGTGCGGACAGGGCAGGCATTCAGTACTTC. As protein: CASSADRAGIQYF.

This clonotype appeared many times. The chain recombines TRBV24-1 with TRBJ2-3, with D possibly TRBD2 on 6 matching bases. Trimming shortened V by 4 bases and J by 1 base, and 17 bases separated the two germline ends. Germline lookup yields CDR1 KGHDR and CDR2 SFDVKD. The CDR3 covers 17 residues. CDR3 in amino acids: CATSDPRTGDRTDTQYF. CDR3 DNA: TGTGCCACCAGTGACCCAAGGACGGGGGACCGCACAGATACGCAGTATTTT.

This clonotype has ten or more counts. This chain uses TRBV7-3 with TRBJ2-3; 10 bases align to TRBD2. The germline V gene has CDR1 SGHTA and CDR2 FQGTGA. This CDR3 contains 15 residues. After removal of 5 bases from V and 4 bases from J, the junction contained 6 bases not matched to a gene. The CDR3 DNA reads as TGTGCCAGCAGCCGAGCGGGGGGGCAGGCAGATACGCAGTATTTT. Amino acid sequence: CASSRAGGQADTQYF.